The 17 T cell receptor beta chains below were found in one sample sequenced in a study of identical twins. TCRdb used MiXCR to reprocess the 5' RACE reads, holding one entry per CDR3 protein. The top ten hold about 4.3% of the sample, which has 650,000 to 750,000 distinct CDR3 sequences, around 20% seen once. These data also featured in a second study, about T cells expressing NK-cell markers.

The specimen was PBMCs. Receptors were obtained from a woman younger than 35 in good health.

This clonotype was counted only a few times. The CDR3 coding sequence is TGTGCCAGCAGTTTCTGGGCGGGGGGGGAGGATACGCAGTATTTT. Translated: CASSFWAGGEDTQYF. This chain uses TRBV12-3 or TRBV12-4 with TRBJ2-3; the match to TRBD2 covers 9 bases. The CDR3 runs to 15 residues. The J segment lost 6 bases and the V segment lost 3 bases, leaving 7 bases of the junction unmatched.

The CDR3 region is CATSGGAFSTDTQYF. CDR3 sequence (DNA): TGTGCCACCAGCGGGGGGGCATTTAGCACAGATACGCAGTATTTT. This chain links TRBV15 with TRBJ2-3; TRBD2 might be the D (7 bases). The CDR3 contains 15 residues. V was pared by 5 bases and J by 0 bases, with 12 bases between. Germline CDR1 LNHNV, CDR2 YYDKDF (reference sequence).

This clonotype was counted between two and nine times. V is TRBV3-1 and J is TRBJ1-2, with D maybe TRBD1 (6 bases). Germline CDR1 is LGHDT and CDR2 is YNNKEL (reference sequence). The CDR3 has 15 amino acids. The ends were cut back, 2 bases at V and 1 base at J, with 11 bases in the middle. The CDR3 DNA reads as TGTGCCAGCAGCCAACTCGGACAGTTTAACTATGGCTACACCTTC. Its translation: CASSQLGQFNYGYTF.

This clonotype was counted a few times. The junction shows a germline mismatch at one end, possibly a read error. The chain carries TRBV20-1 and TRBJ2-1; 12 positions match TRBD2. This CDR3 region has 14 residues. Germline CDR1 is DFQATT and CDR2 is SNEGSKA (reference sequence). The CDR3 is CSASSGTSGGTRSF. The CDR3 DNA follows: TGCAGTGCTAGTTCGGGCACTAGCGGGGGGACTAGGAGCTTC.

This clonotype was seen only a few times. Here the CDR3 reads CSAPKRGGTDTQYF. DNA of the CDR3: TGCAGTGCACCCAAGCGGGGGGGCACAGATACGCAGTATTTT. V and J are TRBV20-1 and TRBJ2-3; 9 bases are a match to TRBD2. V shed 6 bases and J 1 base; nucleotides not matched to a gene: 5. The CDR3 has 14 amino acids. CDR1 is DFQATT, CDR2 SNEGSKA, per germline (reference sequence).

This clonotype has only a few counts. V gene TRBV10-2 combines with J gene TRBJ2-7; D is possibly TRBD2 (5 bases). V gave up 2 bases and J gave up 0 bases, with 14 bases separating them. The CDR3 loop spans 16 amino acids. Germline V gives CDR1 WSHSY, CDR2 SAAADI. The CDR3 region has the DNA TGCGCCAGCAGTGAGGTGGTCCGGACTGGCTCCTACGAGCAGTACTTC. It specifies CASSEVVRTGSYEQYF.

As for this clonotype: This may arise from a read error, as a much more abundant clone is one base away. The CDR3, as DNA: TGCAGTGCTAGAGATCTGACGGCCTTGGGAACCGGGGAGCTGTCTTTT. It translates to CSARDLTALGTGELSF. The chain uses TRBV20-1 and TRBJ2-2, with D possibly matching TRBD2 (5 bases). CDR3 length equals 16 residues. Germline loops: CDR1 DFQATT, CDR2 SNEGSKA (reference sequence).

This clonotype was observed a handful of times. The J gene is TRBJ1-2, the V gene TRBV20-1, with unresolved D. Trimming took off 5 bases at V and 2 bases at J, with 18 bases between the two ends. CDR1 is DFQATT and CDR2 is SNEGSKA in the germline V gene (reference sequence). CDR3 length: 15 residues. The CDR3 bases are TGCAGTGCTCCCACTACACGCGCCACGAACTATGGCTACACCTTC. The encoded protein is CSAPTTRATNYGYTF.

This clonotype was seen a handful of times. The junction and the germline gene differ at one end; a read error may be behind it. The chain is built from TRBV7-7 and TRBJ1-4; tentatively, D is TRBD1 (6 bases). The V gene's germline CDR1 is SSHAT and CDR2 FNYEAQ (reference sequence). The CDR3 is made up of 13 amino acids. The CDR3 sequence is CASSTGQNEKLFF. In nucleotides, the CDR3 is TGTGCTAGCAGCACCGGACAGAATGAAAAACTGTTTTTT.

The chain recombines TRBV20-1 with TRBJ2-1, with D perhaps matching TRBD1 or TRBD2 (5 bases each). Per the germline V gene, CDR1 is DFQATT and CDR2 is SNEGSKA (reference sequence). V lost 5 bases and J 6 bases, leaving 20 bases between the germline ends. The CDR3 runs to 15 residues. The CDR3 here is CSAASLVRDPNEQFF. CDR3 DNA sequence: TGCAGTGCTGCCTCCTTAGTCCGGGACCCCAATGAGCAGTTCTTC.

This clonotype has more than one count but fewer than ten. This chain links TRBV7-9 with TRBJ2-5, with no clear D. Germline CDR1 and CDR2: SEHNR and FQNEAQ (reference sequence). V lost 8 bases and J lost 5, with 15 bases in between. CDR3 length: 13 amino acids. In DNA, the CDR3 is TGTGCCAGCTTTAGAGGTTCTGCGGAGACCCAGTACTTC. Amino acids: CASFRGSAETQYF.

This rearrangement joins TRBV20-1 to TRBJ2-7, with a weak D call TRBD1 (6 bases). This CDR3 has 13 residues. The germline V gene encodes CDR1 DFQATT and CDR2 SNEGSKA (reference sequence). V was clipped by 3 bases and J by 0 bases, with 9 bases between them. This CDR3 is CSASLDSSYEQYF. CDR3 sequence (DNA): TGCAGTGCTAGTCTGGACAGCTCCTACGAGCAGTACTTC.

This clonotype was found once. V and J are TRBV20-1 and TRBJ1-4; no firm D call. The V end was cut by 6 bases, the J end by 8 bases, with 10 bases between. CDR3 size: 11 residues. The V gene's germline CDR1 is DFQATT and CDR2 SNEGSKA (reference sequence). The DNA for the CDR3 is TGCAGTGCCGTCTCGGGAGAAAAACTGTTTTTT. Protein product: CSAVSGEKLFF.

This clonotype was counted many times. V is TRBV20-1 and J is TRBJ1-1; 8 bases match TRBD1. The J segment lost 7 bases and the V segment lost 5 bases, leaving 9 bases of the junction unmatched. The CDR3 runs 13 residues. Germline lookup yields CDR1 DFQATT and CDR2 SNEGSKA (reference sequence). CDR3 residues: CSARPTGTGEAFF. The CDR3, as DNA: TGCAGTGCTCGCCCAACCGGGACAGGTGAAGCTTTCTTT.

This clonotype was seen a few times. The CDR3 loop is CASSLRGASSTDTQYF. The CDR3 DNA reads as TGTGCCAGCAGCTTAAGGGGGGCGTCTAGCACAGATACGCAGTATTTT. J is TRBJ2-3 and V is TRBV7-2; D is possibly TRBD1 or TRBD2 (6 bases each). The germline V and J ends were trimmed by 2 bases and 0 bases, with 12 bases remaining between them. The CDR3 extends over 16 amino acids. Germline V gene data show CDR1 as SGHTA and CDR2 as FQGNSA.

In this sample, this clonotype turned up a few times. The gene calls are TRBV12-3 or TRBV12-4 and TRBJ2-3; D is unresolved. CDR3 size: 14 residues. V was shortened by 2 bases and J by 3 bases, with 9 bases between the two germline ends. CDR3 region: CASSLLLGTDTQYF. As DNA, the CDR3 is TGTGCCAGCAGTTTACTTCTCGGTACAGATACGCAGTATTTT.

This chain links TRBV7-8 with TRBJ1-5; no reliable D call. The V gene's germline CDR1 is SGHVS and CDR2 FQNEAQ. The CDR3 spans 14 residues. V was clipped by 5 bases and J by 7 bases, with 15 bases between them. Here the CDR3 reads CASSPYRFRQPQHF. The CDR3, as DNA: TGTGCCAGCAGCCCATACAGATTCCGGCAGCCCCAGCATTTT.